The T cell receptor beta chain described here comes from a study of T-cell reconstitution after alpha-beta-depleted transplantation in children. The CDR3 loop spans 16 amino acids. V lost 9 bases to trimming and J lost 0 bases; unmatched junction nucleotides: 11. Unique molecular identifiers were used to barcode this TCRbeta library. TCRdb re-derived calls from the PCR reads in MiXCR, one entry per CDR3 protein. This sample has approximately 520,000 distinct CDR3 sequences, with less than 35% found just once. Here the sequenced sample was PBMCs from the stem cell graft donor, taken from the stem cell graft. The rearrangement joins TRBV12-3 or TRBV12-4 to TRBJ2-1, with 7 bases that match TRBD2. This TCR was recovered from a human donor who donated a stem cell graft to a child with aplastic anemia. CDR3 DNA sequence: TGTGCCAGTCAAGAACCTGGCGGGAGCTCCTACAATGAGCAGTTCTTC. Amino acids: CASQEPGGSSYNEQFF.